One sample yielded the 5 T cell receptor beta chains listed below, sequenced in a study of CD8 T cells in ankylosing spondylitis. Notes on the study in general: Characteristic, it appeared, of ankylosing spondylitis blood was a TCR beta motif of about eight highly homologous variants.

The antigens these receptors bind are not known. TCRdb independently ran MiXCR on the 5' RACE reads; one entry per CDR3 protein. The sample consists of about 800,000 distinct CDR3 sequences, 12% of them appearing once. The sequencing sample was made of blood, either unsorted or a sorted T cell fraction (not recorded which). All receptors derive from a male donor with ankylosing spondylitis.

This clonotype was found a few times. The V gene is TRBV20-1, the J gene TRBJ2-3, with 12 bases matching TRBD2. This CDR3 contains 19 residues. With 3 bases clipped from V and 1 base from J, the junction kept 14 bases outside the gene matches. Germline values: CDR1 DFQATT, CDR2 SNEGSKA (reference sequence). CDR3 nucleotide sequence: TGCAGTGCTAGTGAGGGCCGACTAGCGGGAGTTAGAGGCACAGATACGCAGTATTTT. Translated: CSASEGRLAGVRGTDTQYF.

The chain is built from TRBV4-2 and TRBJ2-4; 12 bases are a match to TRBD2. Per germline, CDR1 LGHNA and CDR2 YNFKEQ. The CDR3 length is 15 residues. The trim removed 4 bases at V and 6 bases at J, leaving 4 bases unmatched. The CDR3 nucleotides read TGTGCCAGCAGCCCGACTAGCGGGGGCCCAAACATTCAGTACTTC. It specifies CASSPTSGGPNIQYF.

At least ten counts were recorded for this clonotype. V and J are TRBV29-1 and TRBJ2-2, with D unresolved. The V and J ends lost 7 bases and 1 base respectively, with 13 bases between them. This CDR3 region has 14 residues. Per germline, CDR1 SQVTM and CDR2 ANQGSEA. The CDR3 DNA reads as TGCAGCGCCCTGTGGCAGGTGAACACCGGGGAGCTGTTTTTT. This encodes CSALWQVNTGELFF.

This clonotype has a handful of counts. The genes are TRBV7-8 and TRBJ2-5; D uncertain. V lost 1 base and J lost 9, with 9 bases in between. The length of the CDR3 is 12 residues. Germline CDR1 is SGHVS and CDR2 is FQNEAQ. The CDR3 bases are TGTGCCAGCAGCTTAGTGTTTGATTCCCAGTACTTC. This sequence encodes CASSLVFDSQYF.

The chain uses TRBV6-5 and TRBJ1-3; D gene ambiguous. This CDR3 is built from 16 residues. V was cut by 4 bases and J by 0 bases, with 13 bases left in between. The germline CDR1 and CDR2 sequences are MNHEY and SVGAGI. CDR3 loop: CASSLPTLDSGNTIYF. The CDR3, as DNA: TGTGCCAGCAGTTTACCCACATTAGACTCTGGAAACACCATATATTTT.